These 7 T cell receptor beta chains were all obtained from the same sample, sequenced in a study of Ad26.COV2.S vaccination and SARS-CoV-2 variants listed by TCRdb under 2021. In light of the paper, this sample's treatment or condition label describes: about 20 received Ad26.COV2.S at low or high dose, single or two shots; several received placebo; per-sample allocation not given. For vaccine and placebo recipients, repertoires were sequenced using samples collected on day 63 after the first injection. Libraries were prepared through the immunoSEQ multiplex PCR assay. TCRdb re-hosts the immuneACCESS table, in-frame sequences only. Its copies lack some clones; in the studies checked, an unresolved V gene accounts for under half of them, and the cause for the rest is not known. The sample contains roughly 450,000 clones, 75% to 95% of them found a single time. The ten top clones hold 12% of the sample.

Sample: peripheral blood, taken in a trial of Ad26.COV2.S vaccine versus placebo. These receptors all come from a person aged 18-60 years who received the Ad26.COV2.S COVID-19 vaccine or a placebo.

As regards this clone: With a much larger clone just one base away, this may be a read error. The rearrangement joins TRBV6-5 to TRBJ1-1; D not resolved. Trimming cost V 2 bases and J 3 bases, with 7 bases left between them. Germline-derived CDR1 and CDR2 are MNHEY and SVGAGI. The length of the CDR3 is 13 residues. The CDR3 DNA reads as TGTGCCAGCAGTTACGGCGGATACACTGAAGCTTTCTTT. It translates to CASSYGGYTEAFF.

This clone was picked up a small number of times. V gene TRBV5-1 combines with J gene TRBJ2-7, with D perhaps matching TRBD2 (6 bases). Between the trimmed V and J ends, which lost 3 bases and 0 bases, there was a span of 10 bases. Looked up from germline, CDR1 is SGHRS and CDR2 is YFSETQ. The CDR3 is made up of 14 amino acids. The CDR3, as DNA: TGCGCCAGCAGCTCGTTTAGCGGCTCCTACGAGCAGTACTTC. Translated: CASSSFSGSYEQYF.

The chain uses TRBV6-5 and TRBJ1-2; weak D call: TRBD1 (5 bases). The CDR3 spans 15 residues. V was shortened by 6 bases and J by 0 bases, with 14 bases between the two germline ends. The germline V gene encodes CDR1 MNHEY and CDR2 SVGAGI. The CDR3 loop reads CASSYGDGSNYGYTF. CDR3 in DNA: TGTGCCAGCAGCTATGGGGACGGCTCTAACTATGGCTACACCTTC.

A few counts support this clone. The chain has TRBV6-6 and TRBJ1-1; 10 bases line up with TRBD1. Per the germline V gene, CDR1 is MNHNY and CDR2 is SVGAGI (reference sequence). CDR3 length: 13 amino acids. The J segment lost 7 bases and the V segment lost 6 bases, leaving 5 bases of the junction unmatched. DNA for the CDR3: TGTGCCAGCAGGGGACAGGGGTCGGGTGAAGCTTTCTTT. This translates into CASRGQGSGEAFF.

The V call is TRBV6-5, the J call TRBJ2-1; no reliable D call. This CDR3 is 14 amino acids long. Trimming took 0 bases from V and 1 from J, leaving 4 bases between them. Per the germline V gene, CDR1 is MNHEY and CDR2 is SVGAGI. The CDR3, as DNA: TGTGCCAGCAGTTACTCCTCGTCCTACAATGAGCAGTTCTTC. Translated, it gives CASSYSSSYNEQFF.

This chain uses TRBV25-1 with TRBJ1-1; D is unresolved. The V gene lost 6 bases and the J gene lost 0 bases, with 8 bases spanning the gap. Germline-derived CDR1 and CDR2 are MGHDK and SYGVNS. The CDR3 extends over 13 amino acids. CDR3 bases: TGTGCCAGCAGCCTTCTAGTGAACACTGAAGCTTTCTTT. Translating it yields CASSLLVNTEAFF.

The rearrangement joins TRBV19 to TRBJ2-2, with D possibly TRBD2 on 5 matching bases. The length of the CDR3 is 17 residues. Germline V CDR1 and CDR2: LNHDA, SQIVND (reference sequence). V was shortened by 3 bases and J by 0 bases, with 14 bases between the two germline ends. The CDR3 DNA sequence: TGTGCCAGTAGTATCCCCGGACTGTCCGCGAACACCGGGGAGCTGTTTTTT. It is translated as CASSIPGLSANTGELFF.